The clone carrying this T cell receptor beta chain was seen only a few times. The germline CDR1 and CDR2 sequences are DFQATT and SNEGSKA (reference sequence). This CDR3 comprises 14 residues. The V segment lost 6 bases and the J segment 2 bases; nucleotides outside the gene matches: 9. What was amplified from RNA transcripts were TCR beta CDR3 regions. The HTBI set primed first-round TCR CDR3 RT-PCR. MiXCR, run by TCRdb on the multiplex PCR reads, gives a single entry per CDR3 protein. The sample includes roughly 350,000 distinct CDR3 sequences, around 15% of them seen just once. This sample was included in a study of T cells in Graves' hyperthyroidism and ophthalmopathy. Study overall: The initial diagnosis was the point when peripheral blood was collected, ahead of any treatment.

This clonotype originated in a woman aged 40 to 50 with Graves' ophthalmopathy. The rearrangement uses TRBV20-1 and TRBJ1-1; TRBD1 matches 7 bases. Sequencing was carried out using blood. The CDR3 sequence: CSADPGQLNTEAFF. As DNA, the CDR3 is TGCAGTGCCGATCCGGGACAGCTTAACACTGAAGCTTTCTTT.